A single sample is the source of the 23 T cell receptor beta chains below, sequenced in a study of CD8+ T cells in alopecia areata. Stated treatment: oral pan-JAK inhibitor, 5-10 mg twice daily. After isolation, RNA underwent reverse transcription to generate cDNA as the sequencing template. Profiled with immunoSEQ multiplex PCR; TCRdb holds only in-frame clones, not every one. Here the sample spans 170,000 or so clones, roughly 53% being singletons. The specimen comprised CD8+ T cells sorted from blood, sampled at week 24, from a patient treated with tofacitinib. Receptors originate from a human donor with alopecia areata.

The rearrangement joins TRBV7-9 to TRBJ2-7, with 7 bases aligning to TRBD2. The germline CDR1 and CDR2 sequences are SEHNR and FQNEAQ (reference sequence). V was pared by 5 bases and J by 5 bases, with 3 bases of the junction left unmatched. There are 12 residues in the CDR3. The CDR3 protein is CASSRGENEQYF. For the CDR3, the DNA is TGTGCCAGCAGCCGGGGGGAGAACGAGCAGTACTTC.

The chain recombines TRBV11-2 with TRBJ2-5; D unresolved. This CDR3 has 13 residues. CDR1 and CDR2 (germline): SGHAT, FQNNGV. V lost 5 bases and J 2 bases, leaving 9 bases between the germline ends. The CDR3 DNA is TGTGCCAGCAGCCCCGGGTTACAAGAGACCCAGTACTTC. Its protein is CASSPGLQETQYF.

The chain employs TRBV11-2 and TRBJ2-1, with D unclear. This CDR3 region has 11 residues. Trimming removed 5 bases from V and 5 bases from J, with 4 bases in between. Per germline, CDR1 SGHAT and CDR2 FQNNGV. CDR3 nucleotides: TGTGCCAGCAGCCTCAACAATGAGCAGTTCTTC. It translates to CASSLNNEQFF.

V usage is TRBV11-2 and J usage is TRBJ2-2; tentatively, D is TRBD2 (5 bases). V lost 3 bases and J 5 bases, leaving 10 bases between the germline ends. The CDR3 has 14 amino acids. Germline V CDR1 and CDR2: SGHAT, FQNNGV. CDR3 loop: CASSFAGVTGELFF. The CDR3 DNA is TGTGCCAGCAGCTTCGCCGGGGTTACCGGGGAGCTGTTTTTT.

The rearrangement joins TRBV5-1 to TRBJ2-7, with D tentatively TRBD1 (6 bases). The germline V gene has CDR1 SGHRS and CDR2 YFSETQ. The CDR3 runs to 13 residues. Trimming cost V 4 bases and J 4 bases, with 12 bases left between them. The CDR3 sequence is CASSEGTPYEQYF. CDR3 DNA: TGCGCCAGCAGCGAGGGGACACCTTACGAGCAGTACTTC.

The CDR3 DNA follows: TGTGCCAGCAGTCCAACAGCGACTGGAAACACCATATATTTT. This codes for CASSPTATGNTIYF. The chain couples TRBV28 to TRBJ1-3; no clear D. Germline CDR1 reads MDHEN; CDR2 reads SYDVKM. Trimming took 5 bases from V and 2 from J, leaving 10 bases between them. CDR3 size: 14 residues.

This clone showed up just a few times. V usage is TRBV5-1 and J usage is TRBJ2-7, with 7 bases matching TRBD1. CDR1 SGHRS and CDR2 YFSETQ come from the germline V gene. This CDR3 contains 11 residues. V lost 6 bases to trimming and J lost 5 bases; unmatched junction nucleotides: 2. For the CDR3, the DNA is TGCGCCAGCAATACAGGGGACGAGCAGTACTTC. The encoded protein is CASNTGDEQYF.

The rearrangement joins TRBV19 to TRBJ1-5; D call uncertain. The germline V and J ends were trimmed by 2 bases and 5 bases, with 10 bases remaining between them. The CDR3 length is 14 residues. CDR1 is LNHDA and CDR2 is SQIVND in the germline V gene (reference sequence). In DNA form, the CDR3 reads TGTGCCAGTAGTATAAGTCGGGTGGATCAGCCCCAGCATTTT. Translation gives CASSISRVDQPQHF.

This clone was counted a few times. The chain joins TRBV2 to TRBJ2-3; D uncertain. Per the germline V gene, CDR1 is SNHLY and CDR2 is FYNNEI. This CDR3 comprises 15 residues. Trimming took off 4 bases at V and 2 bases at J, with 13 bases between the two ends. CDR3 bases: TGTGCCAGCAGTGTGGGGTCCGCTACCACAGATACGCAGTATTTT. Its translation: CASSVGSATTDTQYF.

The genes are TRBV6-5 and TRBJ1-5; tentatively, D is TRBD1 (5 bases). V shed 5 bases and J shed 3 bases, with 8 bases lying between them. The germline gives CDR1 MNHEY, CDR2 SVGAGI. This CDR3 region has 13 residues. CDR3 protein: CASSPGINQPQHF. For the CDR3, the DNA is TGTGCCAGCAGTCCAGGGATCAATCAGCCCCAGCATTTT.

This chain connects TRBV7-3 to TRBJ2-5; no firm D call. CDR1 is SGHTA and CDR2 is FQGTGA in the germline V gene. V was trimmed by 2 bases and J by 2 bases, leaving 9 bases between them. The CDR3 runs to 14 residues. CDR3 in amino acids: CASSLGGVQETQYF. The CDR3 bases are TGTGCCAGCAGCTTAGGTGGAGTACAAGAGACCCAGTACTTC.

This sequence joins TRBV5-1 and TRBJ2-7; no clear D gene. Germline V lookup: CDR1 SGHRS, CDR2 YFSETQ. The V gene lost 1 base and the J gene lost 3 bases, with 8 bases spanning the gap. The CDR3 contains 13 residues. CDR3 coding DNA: TGCGCCAGCAGCTTGCAGGATCACTACGAGCAGTACTTC. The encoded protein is CASSLQDHYEQYF.

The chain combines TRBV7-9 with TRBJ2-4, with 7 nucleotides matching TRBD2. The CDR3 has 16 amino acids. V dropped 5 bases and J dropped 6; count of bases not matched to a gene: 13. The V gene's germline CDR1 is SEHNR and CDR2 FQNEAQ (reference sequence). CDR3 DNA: TGTGCCAGCAGCCCCTGGGGTGGACTAGATATAAACATTCAGTACTTC. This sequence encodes CASSPWGGLDINIQYF. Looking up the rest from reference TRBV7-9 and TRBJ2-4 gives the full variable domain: DTGVSQNPRHKITKRGQNVTFRCDPISEHNRLYWYRQTLGQGPEFLTYFQNEAQLEKSRLLSDRFSAERPKGSFSTLEIQRTEQGDSAMYLCASSPWGGLDINIQYFGAGTRLSVL.

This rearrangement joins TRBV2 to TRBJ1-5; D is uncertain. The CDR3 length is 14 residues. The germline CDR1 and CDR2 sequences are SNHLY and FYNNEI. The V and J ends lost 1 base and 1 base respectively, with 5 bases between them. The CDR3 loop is CASSEGHSNQPQHF. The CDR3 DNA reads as TGTGCCAGCAGTGAAGGACACAGCAATCAGCCCCAGCATTTT.

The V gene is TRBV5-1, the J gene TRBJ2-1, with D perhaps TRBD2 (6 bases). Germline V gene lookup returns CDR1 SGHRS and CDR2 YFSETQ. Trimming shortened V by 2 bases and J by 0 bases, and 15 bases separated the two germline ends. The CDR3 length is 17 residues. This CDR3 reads CASSLFSGEGSYNEQFF. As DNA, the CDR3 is TGCGCCAGCAGCTTATTTAGCGGCGAAGGCTCCTACAATGAGCAGTTCTTC. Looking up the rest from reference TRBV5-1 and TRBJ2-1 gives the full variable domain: KAGVTQTPRYLIKTRGQQVTLSCSPISGHRSVSWYQQTPGQGLQFLFEYFSETQRNKGNFPGRFSGRQFSNSRSEMNVSTLELGDSALYLCASSLFSGEGSYNEQFFGPGTRLTVL.

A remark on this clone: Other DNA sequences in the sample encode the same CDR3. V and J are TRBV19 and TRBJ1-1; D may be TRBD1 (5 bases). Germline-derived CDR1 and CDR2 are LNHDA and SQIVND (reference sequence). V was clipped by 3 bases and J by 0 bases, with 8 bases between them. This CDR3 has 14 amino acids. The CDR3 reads CASSMAGMNTEAFF. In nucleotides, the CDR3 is TGTGCCAGTAGTATGGCAGGGATGAACACTGAAGCTTTCTTT.

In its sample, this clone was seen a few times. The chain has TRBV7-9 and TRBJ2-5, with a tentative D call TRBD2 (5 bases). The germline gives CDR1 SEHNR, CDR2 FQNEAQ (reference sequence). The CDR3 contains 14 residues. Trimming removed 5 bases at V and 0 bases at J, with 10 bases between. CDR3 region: CASSAPGYQETQYF. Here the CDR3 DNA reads TGTGCCAGCAGCGCCCCGGGGTACCAAGAGACCCAGTACTTC.

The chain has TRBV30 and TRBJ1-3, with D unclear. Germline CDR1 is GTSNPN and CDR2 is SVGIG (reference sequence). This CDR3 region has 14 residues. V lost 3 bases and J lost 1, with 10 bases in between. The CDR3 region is CAWSALRSGNTIYF. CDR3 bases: TGTGCCTGGAGCGCCCTGAGGTCTGGAAACACCATATATTTT.

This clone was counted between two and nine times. CDR3 in DNA: TGTGCCAGCAGCCAAGGCCCCAGGGATGGCTACACCTTC. It translates to CASSQGPRDGYTF. The J gene is TRBJ1-2, the V gene TRBV14; a weak D match, TRBD1 (5 bases). V was clipped by 1 base and J by 6 bases, with 9 bases between them. Looked up from germline, CDR1 is SGHDN and CDR2 is FVKESK. The CDR3 spans 13 residues.

The CDR3 reads CASSFNRGGVNTEAFF. Written as DNA, the CDR3 is TGTGCCAGCAGCTTTAACAGGGGAGGGGTGAACACTGAAGCTTTCTTT. The V and J genes are TRBV11-2 and TRBJ1-1; 7 bases map to TRBD1. Germline V gene data show CDR1 as SGHAT and CDR2 as FQNNGV. The J segment lost 0 bases and the V segment lost 3 bases, leaving 7 bases of the junction unmatched. This CDR3 is 16 amino acids long.

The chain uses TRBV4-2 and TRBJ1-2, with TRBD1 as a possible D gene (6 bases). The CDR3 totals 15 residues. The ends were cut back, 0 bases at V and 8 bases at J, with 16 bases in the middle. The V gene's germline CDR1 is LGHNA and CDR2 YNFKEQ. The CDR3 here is CASSQDAGEARGYTF. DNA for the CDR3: TGTGCCAGCAGCCAAGATGCAGGGGAGGCACGGGGCTACACCTTC.

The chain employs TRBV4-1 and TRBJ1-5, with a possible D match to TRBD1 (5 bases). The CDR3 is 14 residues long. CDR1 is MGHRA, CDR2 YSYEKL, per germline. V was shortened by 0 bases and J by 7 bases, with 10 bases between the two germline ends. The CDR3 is CASSQEKGSQPQHF. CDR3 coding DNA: TGCGCCAGCAGCCAAGAAAAGGGGTCCCAGCCCCAGCATTTT.

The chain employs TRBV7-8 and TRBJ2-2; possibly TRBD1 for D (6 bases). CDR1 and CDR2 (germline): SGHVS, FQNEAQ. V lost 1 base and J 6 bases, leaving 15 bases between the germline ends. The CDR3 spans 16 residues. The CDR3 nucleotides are TGTGCCAGCAGCTTAGTTTGGGGTTGGGGGCCCGGGGAGCTGTTTTTT. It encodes CASSLVWGWGPGELFF.